This T cell receptor (beta chain) was sequenced during a study of blood T cell repertoires in COVID-19. The repertoire was sequenced with immunoSEQ multiplex PCR; TCRdb's copy has only in-frame clones and lacks some. This repertoire shows some 260,000 clones, about four fifths found once; its top ten account for about 10%. This CDR3 has 16 residues. Trimming took off 3 bases at V and 1 base at J, with 16 bases between the two ends. The germline CDR1 and CDR2 sequences are SGHKS and YYEKEE (reference sequence). The receptor was isolated from a man older than 75 with acute or convalescent COVID-19. The V gene is TRBV5-5, the J gene TRBJ1-1, with unresolved D. The source material was peripheral blood. CDR3 amino acids: CASSWSNVGGNTEAFF. The CDR3 DNA is TGTGCCAGCAGCTGGAGTAATGTGGGAGGGAACACTGAAGCTTTCTTT.